This T cell receptor (beta chain) was identified during a study of cytomegalovirus exposure and HLA in healthy donors (dated by TCRdb to about 2017). Study-level background: An earlier analysis of roughly 630 of the donors reported approximately 300 Gb of sequence data and some 120 million unique TCR beta sequences from around 200 million T cells. Roughly 290 gigabases of sequencing data and approximately 91 million unique TCR sequences made up an early release that covered under 750 HLA-typed donors. Of the roughly 400 genotyped donors, 81% were placed in the genetic ancestry cluster associated with self-reported Caucasian donors. The study aimed to test whether cataloging public T cell receptors could reveal signatures of past pathogen exposure. The study profiled the T cell repertoires of about 640 subjects by immunosequencing and related them to cytomegalovirus serostatus. Besides the first cohort of around 670 subjects, a separate validation cohort made up of 120 different subjects was used. To predict cytomegalovirus infection status, the study combined high-throughput TCR immunosequencing, statistical association of individual TCRs with disease status, and machine learning. A later analysis re-analyzed previously published TCR beta repertoires from approximately 670 donors and added high-resolution HLA genotyping to study TCR occurrence patterns. Rather than drawing on any new phenotypic data, the later analysis identified candidate immune exposures from TCR beta sequences and the way those sequences occurred across donors. An earlier analysis of around 540 of the donors applied high-throughput TCR beta sequencing to assess whether each TCR beta V gene segment acted as functional or pseudogenic. Donor age, sex, ethnicity and CMV serostatus were compiled together with the repertoire data. A later genetic analysis took genome-wide SNP genotypes for about 65% of the 666 donors and used that subset as a discovery cohort. All discovery cohort repertoires had been generated on a single sequencing platform. HLA typing covered class I and class II loci at four-digit resolution. The number of typed donors differed by locus: roughly 629-640 for A, B, C, DRB1 and DQB1; approximately 520 for DQA1; approximately 600 for DPA1; and around 450 for DPB1. Because of strong linkage in the cohort, four or five DR-DQ haplotypes were treated as single units for association and clustering. Among 398 genotyped donors of the cohort, an average of about 240,000 unique TCR beta nucleotide sequences were sequenced per donor, roughly a sixth of them non-productive. The paper as a whole reports these results and caveats: CMV serostatus was the only immune exposure information available for the cohort. According to a later genetic analysis, donors in an Asian-associated ancestry cluster had fewer N-insertions in productive TCRs than the approximately 690-donor mean. Across donors, most TCR sequences were observed very rarely, whereas some public TCRs were present in many individuals. V-gene and J-gene trimming of TCR beta chains was associated with a missense DCLRE1C variant in a later genetic analysis, and the association was replicated in an independent cohort. The classifier was reported to diagnose cytomegalovirus status with high specificity and sensitivity in both the original and validation cohorts. An earlier analysis of approximately 500 of the donors showed that most TCR beta V segments appeared in productive rearrangements either about 87% or about 30% of the time, which broadly matched IMGT annotations. Because counts were too low, some 17 rarely observed V segments, including chromosome 9 orphons, were excluded from the earlier analysis of several hundred of the donors. Linkage disequilibrium might explain the correlated functional status among segregating V segments, but an unknown experimental factor could not be ruled out. A further reported finding was that TCR beta sequences accurately predicted the HLA-A and HLA-B alleles for most subjects in the first cohort. A later analysis found that HLA-associated TCR beta chains were more clonally expanded and had lower generation probabilities than equally common non-associated chains. Because the 87-base-pair reads could not distinguish some IMGT-functional V segments, including TRBV6-2 and TRBV6-3, those segments were excluded. According to a later analysis, most CMV-associated TCR beta chains appeared to be HLA-restricted, and the HLA associations seemed to be driven largely by CMV exposure. Three of the identified cytomegalovirus-associated TCR beta chains were confirmed in vitro to be specific for cytomegalovirus antigens. In the study, around 160 TCR beta chains were listed as associated with cytomegalovirus. A group of highly shared sequence variants was considered likely to be a technical artifact of the sequencing pipeline. The presence/absence analyses assumed that sequencing depth was roughly uniform across donors, and that assumption may not be true. Because HLA typing was missing for some donors at each locus, association tests included only the typed subset. This cohort had only TCR beta chains sequenced, and the lack of alpha or paired-chain data limited which features could be detected. Several of the top co-occurrence clusters appeared to be linked to parvovirus B19, influenza, CMV and Epstein-Barr virus, according to a later analysis. In a later analysis, TCR association rates were found to vary across HLA loci, with the most associated TCRs seen for DRB1 alleles and the fewest for HLA-C alleles. According to the authors, the approach could potentially be generalized to other disease states and immunological phenotypes. When HLA alleles, especially DR and DQ, strongly co-occurred, TCR associations were difficult to assign to individual alleles. Specific HLA alleles were associated with around 18,000 TCR beta sequences at a false discovery rate of 0.05 in a later analysis.

The cohort consisted of more than 650 healthy bone marrow donors. At the time of sampling, every cohort member was nominally healthy, though immune exposures that went unrecorded were likely present. The donor tested CMV seronegative and was one of the 352 seronegative cohort members. Every donor gave a peripheral blood sample, and the peripheral blood mononuclear cells from that sample were used for TCR beta sequencing. Genomic DNA extraction from the blood cell samples was performed with the Qiagen DNeasy Blood Extraction Kit. This clone has just a few counts. Its target antigen remains unknown. No quality values exist for individual bases; no much larger clone is one base distant. Library preparation was by the immunoSEQ multiplex PCR assay. For the multiplex PCR, a mixture combining 60 forward primers for TCR Vbeta segments and 13 reverse primers for TCR Jbeta segments was used. The CDR3 region of rearranged TCR beta genes was amplified from genomic DNA by a multiplex PCR assay. On the Illumina HiSeq System, the amplified TCR beta libraries were sequenced as 87-base-pair reads. The study's processing was this. In a later analysis, tens of millions of unique TCR beta chains were counted across the 650 to 700 repertoires, and around 10 million of these chains were shared by at least two donors. A nearest-neighbor algorithm error-corrected the raw reads and collapsed the reads into unique sequences, merging closely related sequences to remove PCR and sequencing errors. Alignment of CDR3 sequences to IMGT reference sequences was used to assign V, D and J gene segments. For a sequence to be retained, a match of at least six nucleotides to both a V gene segment and a J gene segment was required. Rearrangements were classified as productive when the CDR3 lacked stop codons and remained in frame with V and J, and all other rearrangements were classified as non-productive. CDR3 was defined by IMGT convention, running from the second conserved V-encoded cysteine to the conserved J-encoded phenylalanine. The earlier analysis of 500 to 600 of the donors excluded sequences that lacked an unambiguous match to a single V gene segment. In an earlier analysis of approximately 550 of the donors, V segments were called functional above 56.7% productive rearrangements and were called segregating when the between-donor standard deviation exceeded 5%. A statistical classification framework was developed to diagnose cytomegalovirus status using the catalog of TCR beta chain sequences. V and J gene assignment, in a later analysis, came from comparing TCR nucleotide sequences with IMGT/GENE-DB human TR gene sequences. Using the TCRdist pipeline, a later analysis assigned CDR3 sequences along with most-parsimonious VDJ recombination scenarios. In a later analysis, each TCR beta chain was defined by its CDR3 amino acid sequence together with its V-gene family, and reads lacking a unique V-gene family were excluded. As a way to deal with suspected cross-contamination and a sequencing artifact, a later analysis dropped roughly 600 nucleotide sequences that were highly shared and had low generation probability. For each public chain, a later analysis derived a clonal expansion index from normalized ranks of inferred template counts within each repertoire. In a later analysis, generation probabilities were computed using a VDJ recombination model fitted to out-of-frame rearrangements, and the results were checked against IGoR. In a later analysis, hypergeometric tests were used to score TCR-TCR, TCR-HLA and TCR-CMV co-occurrence, with a repertoire-size bias correction applied to TCR pairs. False discovery rates were estimated in a later analysis by permuting HLA or CMV assignments 20 times. A later analysis grouped co-occurring TCRs with DBSCAN, adding TCRdist sequence similarity when clustering within HLA-allele-positive subsets. Repertoires with fewer than 30,000 or more than 120,000 public chains, plus five repertoires with anomalous nucleotide sharing, were excluded from co-occurrence clustering. In TCRdb, the immuneACCESS table is reduced to in-frame sequences with V and J assigned. These tables do not hold every clone; where another copy was compared, an unresolved V gene accounts for under half, and the others remain unexplained. Clonal size and the V and J genes are those of that table, whereas D and trimming came from the DNA. This sample gives about 110,000 clones in total; 73% of them show up just once. More than 0.7% of the sample comes from the top ten.

Via the germline V gene, CDR1 is MRHNA and CDR2 SNTAGT. Inclusive of the bounding cysteine and phenylalanine, the CDR3 is 14 residues long. Of all the DNA, just the CDR3 is kept, 42 bases in frame from base 1. For this chain, trimming is 6 bases at the V end and 10 bases at the J end, and the number of junction bases without a gene match is 11. Recombination joined TRBV6-4 with TRBJ2-1; TRBD1 fits 8 bases in the junction. The sequenced sample consisted of PBMCs. The source of this sequence is a woman aged 25 to 39 in good health and CMV-seronegative. CDR3 region: CASSEQGDPREQFF. The sequenced DNA is TGTGCCAGCAGCGAACAGGGGGACCCTAGGGAGCAGTTCTTC.